A selection of T cell receptor beta chains follows, all from one sample in a study of beta chain features in type 1 diabetes. The repertoire was sequenced with immunoSEQ multiplex PCR; TCRdb's copy has only in-frame clones and lacks some. The table includes roughly 140,000 clones, roughly 53% detected once. Sequences were obtained from Tregs from blood. The origin of the receptors is a man between 18 and 29 years old in good health. Both conserved end residues are part of each CDR3. Fields, in order: clone size, J gene, V gene, D gene, CDR3 protein, CDR3 DNA. The D gene is left open where the match is weak. Some rows have no size entry. The others give once, few or many, or a class for an expanded clone.

clone size: -; J gene: TRBJ2-3; V gene: TRBV7-2; D gene: TRBD1; CDR3 protein: CASSYGQATDTQYF; CDR3 DNA: TGTGCCAGCAGCTATGGACAGGCCACAGATACGCAGTATTTT
clone size: -; J gene: TRBJ1-5; V gene: TRBV6-6; D gene: -; CDR3 protein: CASSYLQNQPQHF; CDR3 DNA: TGTGCCAGCAGTTATCTGCAGAATCAGCCCCAGCATTTT
clone size: -; J gene: TRBJ2-1; V gene: TRBV6-1; D gene: TRBD1; CDR3 protein: CASSAQQGRYNEQFF; CDR3 DNA: TGTGCCAGCAGTGCCCAACAGGGGCGCTACAATGAGCAGTTCTTC
clone size: -; J gene: TRBJ2-5; V gene: TRBV2; D gene: -; CDR3 protein: CANGAGGTQYF; CDR3 DNA: TGTGCCAACGGAGCTGGCGGGACCCAGTACTTC
clone size: -; J gene: TRBJ1-1; V gene: TRBV15; D gene: -; CDR3 protein: CATSSVRQFFF; CDR3 DNA: TGTGCCACCAGCAGTGTAAGACAATTTTTCTTT
clone size: -; J gene: TRBJ1-2; V gene: TRBV4-2; D gene: TRBD1; CDR3 protein: CASSQGAGTGASYGYTF; CDR3 DNA: TGTGCCAGCAGCCAAGGGGCCGGGACAGGGGCCTCCTATGGCTACACCTTC
clone size: few; J gene: TRBJ2-1; V gene: TRBV5-1; D gene: -; CDR3 protein: CASSFFGAQFF; CDR3 DNA: TGCGCCAGCAGCTTTTTCGGAGCGCAGTTCTTC
clone size: -; J gene: TRBJ1-5; V gene: TRBV7-2; D gene: -; CDR3 protein: CASSRDWDIRQPQHF; CDR3 DNA: TGTGCCAGCAGCCGAGACTGGGACATTCGTCAGCCCCAGCATTTT
clone size: few; J gene: TRBJ1-6; V gene: TRBV19; D gene: TRBD1; CDR3 protein: CASSTSQGAGGSPLHF; CDR3 DNA: TGTGCCAGTAGTACCTCGCAGGGGGCCGGTGGTTCACCCCTCCACTTT
clone size: -; J gene: TRBJ2-7; V gene: TRBV27; D gene: TRBD2; CDR3 protein: CASSLSSGRLGEQYF; CDR3 DNA: TGTGCCAGCAGTTTATCGAGCGGGAGGTTGGGCGAGCAGTACTTC
clone size: -; J gene: TRBJ2-1; V gene: TRBV18; D gene: TRBD1; CDR3 protein: CASSRRQGPTYNEQFF; CDR3 DNA: TGTGCCAGCTCGCGACGACAGGGACCTACCTACAATGAGCAGTTCTTC
clone size: few; J gene: TRBJ1-1; V gene: TRBV7-2; D gene: TRBD1; CDR3 protein: CASSLTGGRNTEAFF; CDR3 DNA: TGTGCCAGCAGCTTAACAGGGGGAAGGAACACTGAAGCTTTCTTT
clone size: few; J gene: TRBJ2-3; V gene: TRBV10-3; D gene: TRBD2; CDR3 protein: CAIRASGSTDTQYF; CDR3 DNA: TGTGCCATCAGAGCTAGCGGGAGCACAGATACGCAGTATTTT
clone size: -; J gene: TRBJ2-4; V gene: TRBV28; D gene: -; CDR3 protein: CASSLLGAVAKNIQYF; CDR3 DNA: TGTGCCAGCAGTTTGCTGGGGGCCGTGGCCAAAAACATTCAGTACTTC
clone size: -; J gene: TRBJ2-3; V gene: TRBV5-1; D gene: TRBD2; CDR3 protein: CASSSPRISGGSTDTQYF; CDR3 DNA: TGCGCCAGCAGCTCGCCACGGATTAGCGGGGGGAGCACAGATACGCAGTATTTT